Listed below are T cell receptor beta chains from one sample, sequenced in a study of glioma-infiltrating T cells after dendritic cell vaccination. TCRdb keeps only in-frame clones here, not all; method: immunoSEQ multiplex PCR. The data contain almost 90,000 clones, around 83% of them seen just once; the ten biggest clones take up around 7%. This material consisted of blood, taken after dendritic cell vaccination. The origin of the receptors is a human donor with glioblastoma. The CDR3 runs from the conserved cysteine through the conserved F or W. The D gene is left open where the match is weak. Part of the rows lack a size; the others show once, few, many or a class for expanded clones.

V	D	J	length	size	DNA	CDR3
TRBV13	.	TRBJ1-1	11	.	TGTGCCAGCAGCTTATTAGCTGAAGCTTTCTTT	CASSLLAEAFF
TRBV2	TRBD1	TRBJ1-6	12	.	TGTGCCAGCGCACAGGGGTGGTCACCCCTCCACTTT	CASAQGWSPLHF
TRBV18	.	TRBJ1-1	14	.	TGTGCCAGCTCCGAGTCCTTGGTGAACACTGAAGCTTTCTTT	CASSESLVNTEAFF
TRBV20-1	TRBD1	TRBJ1-2	10	.	TGCAGGACAGGGAACTATGGCTACACCTTC	CRTGNYGYTF
TRBV15	TRBD2	TRBJ2-1	15	.	TGTGCCACCAGTGTACTAGCGGGATCCTACAATGAGCAGTTCTTC	CATSVLAGSYNEQFF
TRBV5-6	TRBD1	TRBJ2-5	13	.	TGTGCCAGCAGGACCACAGGGGTCGAGACCCAGTACTTC	CASRTTGVETQYF
TRBV29-1	.	TRBJ1-2	13	.	TGCAGCGTTGATTTAAGAGGGTCGGATGGCTACACCTTC	CSVDLRGSDGYTF
TRBV27	TRBD1	TRBJ2-7	14	.	TGTGCCAGCAGTTTACAGGGGGCAGGTTACGAGCAGTACTTC	CASSLQGAGYEQYF
TRBV19	.	TRBJ1-4	14	.	TGTGCCAGTAGTATACAGGCAACTAATGAAAAACTGTTTTTT	CASSIQATNEKLFF
TRBV5-1	TRBD1	TRBJ1-4	15	once	TGCGCCAGCAGCTTGGCGGCAGGGGGCGAAGAAAAACTGTTTTTT	CASSLAAGGEEKLFF
TRBV19	.	TRBJ1-2	18	.	TGTGCCAGTAGTAACACGGGCACAATCTCAGGGCGGTATAACGGCTACACCTTC	CASSNTGTISGRYNGYTF
TRBV2	TRBD1	TRBJ1-4	14	.	TGTGCCAGCAGTCTACAGGGGGCAGGTGAAAAACTGTTTTTT	CASSLQGAGEKLFF
TRBV7-8	.	TRBJ1-1	13	.	TGTGCCAGCAGCCTGGAGGCTAACACTGAAGCTTTCTTT	CASSLEANTEAFF
TRBV19	TRBD1	TRBJ1-1	15	.	TGTGCCAGTAGTAAAGGGACAGGGTGGGACACTGAAGCTTTCTTT	CASSKGTGWDTEAFF
TRBV7-3	.	TRBJ1-1	15	.	TGTGCCAGCAGCCCGAATACACAGACCCACACTGAAGCTTTCTTT	CASSPNTQTHTEAFF
TRBV12-5	TRBD1	TRBJ1-5	17	.	TGTGCTAGTGGTTTGGACAGGACAGGGGGCGGCAATCAGCCCCAGCATTTT	CASGLDRTGGGNQPQHF
TRBV28	.	TRBJ2-6	16	.	TGTGCCAGCAGTCGCCCGACAGGCTCTGGGGCCAACGTCCTGACTTTC	CASSRPTGSGANVLTF
TRBV6-6	TRBD1	TRBJ1-2	16	few	TGTGCCAGCAGTTACTCCCCCTCGACAGGGCTTTATGGCTACACCTTC	CASSYSPSTGLYGYTF
TRBV11-2	.	TRBJ2-1	12	.	TGTGCCAGCAGCGCAACGGGCAATGAGCAGTTCTTC	CASSATGNEQFF
TRBV9	.	TRBJ1-3	16	once	TGTGCCAGCAGCGGGCAACTCGGGGGTGGTGGAAACACCATATATTTT	CASSGQLGGGGNTIYF